Following are 32 T cell receptor beta chains from one sample sequenced in a study of blood T cell repertoires in COVID-19. Generated by immunoSEQ multiplex PCR, the TCRdb table keeps only in-frame clones and is missing some. Here the sample spans under 300,000 clones, around 85% being singletons. Sequencing input: peripheral blood. The receptors shown here come from a woman of 80 years or more with acute or convalescent COVID-19.

The gene calls are TRBV7-9 and TRBJ2-5; D is unclear. Germline lookup yields CDR1 SEHNR and CDR2 FQNEAQ (reference sequence). There are 11 residues in the CDR3. Trimming shortened V by 3 bases and J by 5 bases, and 4 bases separated the two germline ends. The CDR3 coding sequence is TGTGCCAGCAGCTTCCCTGAGACCCAGTACTTC. As protein: CASSFPETQYF.

The DNA for the CDR3 is TGTGCCAGTAGTACCCGACAGGGGGAAAATGAAAAACTGTTTTTT. Protein product: CASSTRQGENEKLFF. This rearrangement joins TRBV19 to TRBJ1-4; 9 bases are shared with TRBD1. With 4 bases clipped from V and 5 bases from J, the junction kept 5 bases outside the gene matches. Per the germline V gene, CDR1 is LNHDA and CDR2 is SQIVND (reference sequence). The CDR3 contains 15 residues. Using reference TRBV19 and TRBJ1-4 for the parts outside the CDR3, the full variable domain is DGGITQSPKYLFRKEGQNVTLSCEQNLNHDAMYWYRQDPGQGLRLIYYSQIVNDFQKGDIAEGYSVSREKKESFPLTVTSAQKNPTAFYLCASSTRQGENEKLFFGSGTQLSVL.

This clone was observed a single time. CDR3 in DNA: TGTGCCACCCGCCCGAGGCAGTCCCCTGGCTACACCTTC. Translating it yields CATRPRQSPGYTF. This chain joins TRBV2 and TRBJ1-2; D is uncertain. CDR1 is SNHLY and CDR2 is FYNNEI in the germline V gene. This CDR3 has 13 amino acids. Trimming left V 10 bases short and J 7 bases short, with 19 bases between.

CDR3 sequence reads: CASSYSRTSGGDTQYF. In DNA form, the CDR3 reads TGTGCCAGCAGTTACTCTCGGACTAGCGGGGGGGATACGCAGTATTTT. The chain combines TRBV6-5 with TRBJ2-3, with TRBD2 identical over 14 bases. Germline CDR1 reads MNHEY; CDR2 reads SVGAGI. The V segment lost 0 bases and the J segment 6 bases; nucleotides outside the gene matches: 2. This CDR3 has 16 residues.

This clone was picked up many times. V and J are TRBV5-1 and TRBJ2-1; D gene uncertain. Per the germline V gene, CDR1 is SGHRS and CDR2 is YFSETQ. This CDR3 is built from 14 residues. V shed 0 bases and J shed 4 bases, with 8 bases lying between them. CDR3 sequence: CASSLGGSYNEQFF. Here the CDR3 DNA reads TGCGCCAGCAGCTTGGGCGGCAGTTACAATGAGCAGTTCTTC.

The chain combines TRBV30 with TRBJ1-2, with D uncertain. Germline V gene lookup returns CDR1 GTSNPN and CDR2 SVGIG (reference sequence). V gave up 0 bases and J gave up 8 bases, with 13 bases separating them. The CDR3 spans 13 residues. The CDR3 DNA is TGTGCCTGGAGTGTACTCCTCGGGGAGGGCTACACCTTC. Translation gives CAWSVLLGEGYTF.

The chain carries TRBV7-2 and TRBJ1-1; D is perhaps TRBD1 (5 bases). Germline-derived CDR1 and CDR2 are SGHTA and FQGNSA. V shed 0 bases and J shed 7 bases, with 9 bases lying between them. This CDR3 is 13 amino acids long. The CDR3 protein is CASSLARGDEAFF. The CDR3 DNA sequence: TGTGCCAGCAGCTTAGCCCGGGGGGATGAAGCTTTCTTT.

This clone appeared many times. The CDR3 sequence is CASSGTGADEQYF. CDR3 in DNA: TGTGCCAGCTCCGGGACAGGGGCTGACGAGCAGTACTTC. The V gene is TRBV12-3 or TRBV12-4, the J gene TRBJ2-7; TRBD1 agrees at 10 bases. The CDR3 is 13 amino acids. With 8 bases clipped from V and 5 bases from J, the junction kept 6 bases outside the gene matches.

This chain uses TRBV19 with TRBJ2-2, with 7 bases aligning to TRBD1. CDR3 length equals 19 residues. The junction had 17 bases not matched to a gene; V was cut back by 5 bases and J by 2 bases. Looked up from germline, CDR1 is LNHDA and CDR2 is SQIVND (reference sequence). The chain's CDR3 is CASSPRRTGTTINTGELFF. The DNA for the CDR3 is TGTGCCAGTAGTCCCCGCCGGACAGGAACGACCATTAACACCGGGGAGCTGTTTTTT.

The chain employs TRBV28 and TRBJ2-1; 9 nucleotides match TRBD2. Looked up from germline, CDR1 is MDHEN and CDR2 is SYDVKM. Trimming at V came to 5 bases and at J to 5 bases, leaving 10 bases not matched to a gene. This CDR3 contains 16 residues. The CDR3 region has the DNA TGTGCCAGCAGTCCCCTAATGCGGGGGGGAAACAATGAGCAGTTCTTC. Amino acid sequence: CASSPLMRGGNNEQFF.

The chain carries TRBV5-4 and TRBJ1-5, with D unresolved. The CDR3 length is 15 residues. Trimming shortened V by 0 bases and J by 2 bases, and 9 bases separated the two germline ends. Looked up from germline, CDR1 is SGHNT and CDR2 is YYREEE (reference sequence). The DNA of the CDR3 is TGTGCCAGCAGCTTGGCTGAGAGGGGCAATCAGCCCCAGCATTTT. Its protein product is CASSLAERGNQPQHF.

The table lists this clone with a few counts. The chain employs TRBV19 and TRBJ1-2; D perhaps matches TRBD1 (5 bases). Germline CDR1 reads LNHDA; CDR2 reads SQIVND (reference sequence). CDR3 size: 21 residues. Trimming pared 5 bases from V and 0 bases from J, leaving 31 bases between. The CDR3 loop is CASSPYAGLPEGAKANYGYTF. CDR3 bases: TGTGCCAGTAGTCCCTACGCGGGACTCCCGGAAGGGGCTAAAGCTAACTATGGCTACACCTTC.

The chain employs TRBV5-1 and TRBJ2-1; D not resolved. The CDR3 loop spans 14 amino acids. Germline loops: CDR1 SGHRS, CDR2 YFSETQ. V lost 0 bases and J 2 bases, leaving 6 bases between the germline ends. CDR3: CASSLDTAYNEQFF. Written as DNA, the CDR3 is TGCGCCAGCAGCTTGGACACCGCCTACAATGAGCAGTTCTTC.

This rearrangement joins TRBV14 to TRBJ2-5, with 8 bases lining up with TRBD1. After removal of 4 bases from V and 2 bases from J, the junction contained 6 bases not matched to a gene. The CDR3 is 15 residues long. Germline values: CDR1 SGHDN, CDR2 FVKESK. The CDR3 protein is CASSRSTGGQETQYF. CDR3 coding DNA: TGTGCCAGCAGCCGCTCAACAGGGGGTCAAGAGACCCAGTACTTC.

The table lists this clone with a count of one. The CDR3 bases are TGTGCCAGTAGTCTGACAGGGGCCCAGCCCCAGCATTTT. Its protein is CASSLTGAQPQHF. This chain links TRBV19 with TRBJ1-5, with 8 bases that match TRBD1. Germline V gives CDR1 LNHDA, CDR2 SQIVND (reference sequence). The ends lost 5 bases at V and 7 bases at J; junction bases unmatched: 4. The length of the CDR3 is 13 residues.

The chain employs TRBV19 and TRBJ1-1, with 9 bases matching TRBD1. The CDR3 consists of 15 residues. Trimming took 2 bases from V and 6 from J; bases not matched to a gene: 7. CDR1 and CDR2 from the germline V gene are LNHDA and SQIVND (reference sequence). The CDR3 spells CASSILGQGGAEAFF. The CDR3 DNA follows: TGTGCCAGTAGTATATTGGGACAGGGAGGGGCTGAAGCTTTCTTT.

The J gene is TRBJ2-2, the V gene TRBV5-6, with D possibly being TRBD2 (5 bases). V was cut by 9 bases and J by 6 bases, with 18 bases left in between. The CDR3 has 14 amino acids. Germline CDR1 and CDR2: SGHDT and YYEEEE. DNA for the CDR3: TGTGCCACCTCTAGTAACCCCGGGGCCGGGGAGCTGTTTTTT. Residues: CATSSNPGAGELFF. The complete variable domain, with remaining parts taken from reference TRBV5-6 and TRBJ2-2, reads DAGVTQSPTHLIKTRGQQVTLRCSPKSGHDTVSWYQQALGQGPQFIFQYYEEEERQRGNFPDRFSGHQFPNYSSELNVNALLLGDSALYLCATSSNPGAGELFFGEGSRLTVL.

This CDR3 reads CASSETGVSGNTIYF. CDR3 in DNA: TGTGCCAGCAGCGAGACAGGGGTCTCTGGAAACACCATATATTTT. The gene calls are TRBV9 and TRBJ1-3, with 8 bases fitting TRBD1. The trim removed 3 bases at V and 0 bases at J, leaving 2 bases unmatched. CDR1 SGDLS and CDR2 YYNGEE come from the germline V gene. The CDR3 loop spans 15 amino acids.

CDR3 residues: CASSFGQIYEQYF. CDR3 nucleotides: TGTGCCAGCAGCTTCGGACAGATTTACGAGCAGTACTTC. The chain carries TRBV7-2 and TRBJ2-7, with TRBD1 as a possible D gene (6 bases). V was trimmed by 3 bases and J by 4 bases, leaving 10 bases between them. The germline CDR1 and CDR2 sequences are SGHTA and FQGNSA. The CDR3 sequence is 13 residues long.

The chain recombines TRBV6-5 with TRBJ1-1, with D possibly TRBD1 on 5 matching bases. Germline lookup yields CDR1 MNHEY and CDR2 SVGAGI. The CDR3 sequence is 13 residues long. Trimming shortened V by 7 bases and J by 4 bases, and 13 bases separated the two germline ends. The CDR3 sequence: CASTTGGGTEAFF. CDR3 DNA sequence: TGTGCCAGCACTACGGGCGGGGGCACTGAAGCTTTCTTT.

The chain carries TRBV10-3 and TRBJ1-2, with TRBD1 matching over 7 bases. From germline, CDR1 is ENHRY and CDR2 SYGVKD. J gave up 2 bases and V 4 bases, and 1 base lay outside the gene matches. CDR3 length: 13 residues. This CDR3 is CAISVDRNYGYTF. CDR3 in DNA: TGTGCCATCAGTGTGGACAGGAACTATGGCTACACCTTC.

J is TRBJ2-2 and V is TRBV9; no firm D call. In germline, CDR1 is SGDLS, CDR2 YYNGEE. This CDR3 contains 12 residues. With 2 bases removed from V and 6 bases from J, the gap between germline ends came to 5 bases. CDR3 coding DNA: TGTGCCAGCAGCGTTTCGGCCGGGGAGCTGTTTTTT. Its protein is CASSVSAGELFF.

About this clone: This sample includes further DNA sequences coding for the same CDR3. The chain combines TRBV30 with TRBJ2-7, with 12 bases identical to TRBD1. Germline lookup yields CDR1 GTSNPN and CDR2 SVGIG (reference sequence). The length of the CDR3 is 15 residues. After removal of 2 bases from V and 3 bases from J, the junction contained 5 bases not matched to a gene. CDR3 nucleotide sequence: TGTGCCTGGAGTCCCCGGGACAGGGGGCTCTACGAGCAGTACTTC. Translation: CAWSPRDRGLYEQYF.

The CDR3 region has the DNA TGTGCCTCCCTCGACAGACCTCTGAACACTGAAGCTTTCTTT. Its translation: CASLDRPLNTEAFF. This rearrangement joins TRBV6-5 to TRBJ1-1; D perhaps matches TRBD1 (5 bases). Trimming removed 11 bases from V and 0 bases from J, with 16 bases in between. The CDR3 totals 14 residues. The germline V gene encodes CDR1 MNHEY and CDR2 SVGAGI.

The chain combines TRBV28 with TRBJ1-6, with 7 positions matching TRBD1. The CDR3 spans 14 residues. The V segment lost 8 bases and the J segment 9 bases; nucleotides outside the gene matches: 10. Germline V CDR1 and CDR2: MDHEN, SYDVKM. The CDR3 region has the DNA TGTGCCAGCTTTCAGGGGGGTCATAGTTCACCCCTCCACTTT. Translated, it gives CASFQGGHSSPLHF.

The chain combines TRBV11-3 with TRBJ2-7; TRBD1 aligns across 9 bases. The CDR3 covers 15 residues. Germline V gene lookup returns CDR1 SGHNT and CDR2 YENEEA. Trimming at V came to 5 bases and at J to 1 base, leaving 6 bases not matched to a gene. The CDR3 DNA follows: TGTGCCAGCAGCAAGGGGACAGGGCCGTCCTACGAGCAGTACTTC. It yields the protein CASSKGTGPSYEQYF.

V usage is TRBV27 and J usage is TRBJ1-1; 10 bases are shared with TRBD1. The germline gives CDR1 MNHEY, CDR2 SMNVEV (reference sequence). The CDR3 contains 14 residues. The ends lost 4 bases at V and 10 bases at J; junction bases unmatched: 9. In nucleotides, the CDR3 is TGTGCCAGCAGTTCGGGACAGGGGAGCCTTGGAGCTTTCTTT. It yields the protein CASSSGQGSLGAFF.

The chain carries TRBV5-1 and TRBJ1-3; tentative D call: TRBD1 (6 bases). V was shortened by 0 bases and J by 0 bases, with 10 bases between the two germline ends. Germline CDR1 SGHRS, CDR2 YFSETQ. The CDR3 has 16 amino acids. CDR3 region: CASSLDRADSGNTIYF. CDR3 sequence (DNA): TGCGCCAGCAGCTTGGACAGGGCCGACTCTGGAAACACCATATATTTT.

J is TRBJ1-1 and V is TRBV5-1, with D possibly matching TRBD1 (5 bases). Germline assignment: CDR1 SGHRS and CDR2 YFSETQ. V was trimmed by 4 bases and J by 0 bases, leaving 19 bases between them. CDR3 size: 17 residues. CDR3 loop: CASSPGLGGEMNTEAFF. CDR3 in DNA: TGCGCCAGCAGCCCCGGATTGGGGGGGGAGATGAACACTGAAGCTTTCTTT.

The chain employs TRBV2 and TRBJ1-2; D gene uncertain. The V end was cut by 7 bases, the J end by 0 bases, with 15 bases between. The CDR3 is 15 amino acids. Looked up from germline, CDR1 is SNHLY and CDR2 is FYNNEI. For the CDR3, the DNA is TGTGCCAGCACCCGAGGGTTCGAGACTAACTATGGCTACACCTTC. The encoded protein is CASTRGFETNYGYTF.

The chain uses TRBV5-1 and TRBJ1-4; D remains unclear. The CDR3 sequence is 14 residues long. In germline, CDR1 is SGHRS, CDR2 YFSETQ. Trimming took off 0 bases at V and 3 bases at J, with 6 bases between the two ends. DNA for the CDR3: TGCGCCAGCAGCTTGGACGCGCCTAATGAAAAACTGTTTTTT. It specifies CASSLDAPNEKLFF.

This rearrangement joins TRBV2 to TRBJ1-3; 8 nucleotides line up with TRBD1. Germline-derived CDR1 and CDR2 are SNHLY and FYNNEI. J was trimmed by 3 bases and V by 5 bases; bases with no gene match: 3. The CDR3 consists of 14 residues. Here the CDR3 reads CASSPDRVGNTIYF. The CDR3 bases are TGTGCCAGCAGTCCGGACAGGGTTGGAAACACCATATATTTT.